This T cell receptor beta chain comes out of a study of identical twins. General study results and limits: Its conclusions, products of cross-sectional statistical analysis, did not come from following the same donors. For cord blood, abundant beta clonotypes had fewer insertions, unlike memory repertoires, which showed none. Out-of-frame alpha sequences that twins shared showed excess low generation probability.

The sample holds a few counts of this clonotype. Antigen: not known. V gave up 6 bases and J gave up 4 bases; unmatched junction bases: 9. This CDR3 has 17 residues. Germline V gene lookup returns CDR1 MNHNS and CDR2 SASEGT. Each donor was a healthy Caucasian. TCRdb re-called the 5' RACE reads through MiXCR, storing one row per CDR3 protein. The table has hundreds of thousands of distinct CDR3 sequences, 18% seen once. The sample also formed part of further work on T cells expressing NK-cell markers.

V usage is TRBV6-1 and J usage is TRBJ2-1, with 13 bases matching TRBD2. The sample consisted of PBMCs. The TCR was taken from a woman younger than 35 in good health. Here the CDR3 DNA reads TGTGCCAGCAGCATAGGGACTAGCGGGACTCTTTACAATGAGCAGTTCTTC. It codes for CASSIGTSGTLYNEQFF.